This entry lists 15 T cell receptor beta chains sequenced from one sample in a study of blood T cell repertoires in COVID-19 (dated by TCRdb to the early 2020s). Library preparation used the immunoSEQ multiplex PCR assay. As stored in TCRdb, this immuneACCESS dataset retains in-frame rearrangements with V and J assigned. A fraction of the clones does not appear; measured against another copy, unresolved V genes explain less than half of the discrepancy, and the remainder lacks a known reason. Within this sample are over 300,000 clones, with around 90% of them counted one time only. Clones ranked in the top ten supply 5.5% to 6% of the sample. The source material was PBMCs or T cells enriched from blood (not recorded which). The origin of the receptors is a woman aged 25 to 39 who had recovered from COVID-19.

This rearrangement joins TRBV14 to TRBJ1-2; 10 nucleotides line up with TRBD1. V was clipped by 3 bases and J by 4 bases; unmatched bases: 8. The CDR3 runs 16 residues. The germline gives CDR1 SGHDN, CDR2 FVKESK. CDR3 nucleotide sequence: TGTGCCAGCAGCCATGTACGGGACAGGGGCCGCTATGGCTACACCTTC. Translating it yields CASSHVRDRGRYGYTF.

This sequence joins TRBV18 and TRBJ2-5; no reliable D call. This CDR3 spans 13 amino acids. CDR1 is KGHSH and CDR2 is LQKENI in the germline V gene. Between the trimmed V and J ends, which lost 1 base and 3 bases, there was a span of 6 bases. The CDR3: CASSPRSEETQYF. Written as DNA, the CDR3 is TGTGCCAGCTCACCACGGAGCGAAGAGACCCAGTACTTC.

V usage is TRBV5-1 and J usage is TRBJ1-2; no firm D call. Germline values: CDR1 SGHRS, CDR2 YFSETQ. The CDR3 totals 17 residues. The germline V and J ends were trimmed by 4 bases and 2 bases, with 21 bases remaining between them. CDR3 loop: CASSPTSGGRGNYGYTF. CDR3 in DNA: TGCGCCAGCAGCCCAACAAGTGGAGGGCGTGGAAACTATGGCTACACCTTC.

The chain uses TRBV6-5 and TRBJ2-7; possible D gene TRBD1, 6 bases. V lost 4 bases to trimming and J lost 7 bases, with 17 bases between them. The CDR3 length is 14 residues. Per germline, CDR1 MNHEY and CDR2 SVGAGI. DNA for the CDR3: TGTGCCAGCAGTTCCCTACAGGGTGTGTGGGAGCAGTACTTC. Encoded protein: CASSSLQGVWEQYF.

The chain combines TRBV5-4 with TRBJ2-1, with D tentatively TRBD1 (6 bases). CDR3 length: 15 residues. V lost 1 base, J lost 0 bases, and 8 bases lay in between. Germline V gene lookup returns CDR1 SGHNT and CDR2 YYREEE (reference sequence). The CDR3 sequence is CASSLRGSSYNEQFF. As DNA, the CDR3 is TGTGCCAGCAGCTTGAGGGGGAGCTCCTACAATGAGCAGTTCTTC.

The chain joins TRBV5-4 to TRBJ2-5; 9 positions match TRBD2. V was pared by 4 bases and J by 2 bases, with 12 bases of the junction left unmatched. Per germline, CDR1 SGHNT and CDR2 YYREEE (reference sequence). The length of the CDR3 is 17 residues. The CDR3 nucleotides are TGTGCCAGCAGCCGACTACTTAGCGGGGGCCCACAAGAGACCCAGTACTTC. This codes for CASSRLLSGGPQETQYF. Drawing the rest from reference TRBV5-4 and TRBJ2-5, the complete variable domain is ETGVTQSPTHLIKTRGQQVTLRCSSQSGHNTVSWYQQALGQGPQFIFQYYREEENGRGNFPPRFSGLQFPNYSSELNVNALELDDSALYLCASSRLLSGGPQETQYFGPGTRLLVL.

The chain carries TRBV19 and TRBJ2-5; D gene unclear. Trimming shortened V by 5 bases and J by 0 bases, and 10 bases separated the two germline ends. The CDR3 runs 14 residues. Germline V gene data show CDR1 as LNHDA and CDR2 as SQIVND (reference sequence). CDR3 amino acids: CASSQVADQETQYF. The CDR3 bases are TGTGCCAGTAGTCAGGTCGCAGACCAAGAGACCCAGTACTTC.

In this sample, this clone turned up a few times. The rearrangement joins TRBV3-1 (or the pseudogene TRBV3-2) to TRBJ2-7; 13 bases are shared with TRBD2. CDR3 length equals 16 residues. V trimming: 4 bases; J trimming: 4 bases; junction bases outside the gene matches: 7. CDR1 is LGHDT and CDR2 is YNNKEL in the germline V gene (reference sequence). CDR3 in amino acids: CASSPTSGGEIYEQYF. The CDR3, as DNA: TGTGCCAGCAGCCCCACTAGCGGGGGGGAGATATACGAGCAGTACTTC.

This clone was seen a handful of times. The sample holds other DNA sequences that translate to the same CDR3. The chain recombines TRBV5-1 with TRBJ1-5; D call uncertain. Germline lookup yields CDR1 SGHRS and CDR2 YFSETQ. The V and J ends lost 0 bases and 4 bases respectively, with 5 bases between them. This CDR3 region has 13 residues. The CDR3 reads CASSLGPNQPQHF. Written as DNA, the CDR3 is TGCGCCAGCAGCTTGGGGCCTAATCAGCCCCAGCATTTT.

The rearrangement links TRBV6-5 to TRBJ1-2, with TRBD1 matching 7 bases. Trimming cost V 6 bases and J 4 bases; bases outside gene matches: 11. The CDR3 sequence is 15 residues long. CDR1 and CDR2 from the germline V gene are MNHEY and SVGAGI. The CDR3 region is CASRPTGDGVYGYTF. The DNA of the CDR3 is TGTGCCAGCAGACCCACAGGGGACGGGGTCTATGGCTACACCTTC.

V is TRBV14 and J is TRBJ2-2, with D possibly TRBD1 on 5 matching bases. With 10 bases removed from V and 5 bases from J, the gap between germline ends came to 11 bases. The germline V gene has CDR1 SGHDN and CDR2 FVKESK. This CDR3 is built from 12 residues. Here the CDR3 reads CATKPGTGELFF. The CDR3 DNA follows: TGTGCCACCAAACCAGGGACCGGGGAGCTGTTTTTT.

This clone was picked up one time. The chain employs TRBV19 and TRBJ2-5; TRBD1 agrees at 7 bases. With 1 base clipped from V and 4 bases from J, the junction kept 0 bases outside the gene matches. The CDR3 has 13 residues. Germline loops: CDR1 LNHDA, CDR2 SQIVND (reference sequence). CDR3 DNA sequence: TGTGCCAGTAGTATAGCAGGGGGAGAGACCCAGTACTTC. Its protein product is CASSIAGGETQYF.

The chain links TRBV2 to TRBJ1-3; no firm D call. The length of the CDR3 is 15 residues. V was trimmed by 1 base and J by 0 bases, leaving 7 bases between them. Per germline, CDR1 SNHLY and CDR2 FYNNEI. This CDR3 is CASSEDSLSGNTIYF. CDR3 sequence (DNA): TGTGCCAGCAGTGAAGATTCTCTCTCTGGAAACACCATATATTTT.

V usage is TRBV19 and J usage is TRBJ1-2; 10 nucleotides align to TRBD1. V lost 4 bases and J lost 7; bases outside the gene matches: 6. Germline loops: CDR1 LNHDA, CDR2 SQIVND (reference sequence). The CDR3 runs to 14 residues. The CDR3 DNA reads as TGTGCCAGTAGTACCCCGAGGACAGGGGGTGGCTACACCTTC. Its protein product is CASSTPRTGGGYTF.

The chain is built from TRBV3-1 (or the pseudogene TRBV3-2) and TRBJ1-2; 10 nucleotides align to TRBD1. Germline values: CDR1 LGHDT, CDR2 YNNKEL (reference sequence). The CDR3 spans 13 residues. V lost 3 bases, J lost 8 bases, and 3 bases stayed unmatched. The DNA of the CDR3 is TGTGCCAGCAGCCACGGGGACAGGGGCGGCTACACCTTC. Translation: CASSHGDRGGYTF.